Listed below are T cell receptor beta chains from one sample, sequenced in a study of naive and memory T cell subsets. TCRdb reanalysed the 5' RACE reads using MiXCR and keeps one entry per CDR3 protein. The profile shows 50,000 to 65,000 distinct CDR3 sequences, about 7.1% of them singletons. The receptor set was obtained from a female donor in good health. Both conserved end residues are part of each CDR3. The D gene is left open where the match is weak. Not all rows give a size; the values are once, few, many and, for expanded clones, a class.

v_gene: TRBV18
abundance: many
j_gene: TRBJ1-2
d_gene: .
CDR3nt: TGTGCCAGCTCACAAAGTAGCTACCCTAACTATGGCTACACCTTC
CDR3aa: CASSQSSYPNYGYTF

v_gene: TRBV20-1
abundance: many
j_gene: TRBJ2-5
d_gene: TRBD2
CDR3nt: TGCAGTGCTGTCGCTAGCGGGGGCCCTGGGACCCAGTACTTC
CDR3aa: CSAVASGGPGTQYF

v_gene: TRBV18
abundance: many
j_gene: TRBJ1-1
d_gene: .
CDR3nt: TGTGCCAGCTCACCAGGTATCGGGGGCTTTGAAGCTTTCTTT
CDR3aa: CASSPGIGGFEAFF

v_gene: TRBV2
abundance: few
j_gene: TRBJ1-1
d_gene: TRBD1
CDR3nt: TGTGCCAGCAGACCAGGGGGCCCCGTGGAAGCTTTCTTT
CDR3aa: CASRPGGPVEAFF

v_gene: TRBV7-2
abundance: many
j_gene: TRBJ1-1
d_gene: .
CDR3nt: TGTGCCAGCAGCTTAGTCGCGAACACTGAAGCTTTCTTT
CDR3aa: CASSLVANTEAFF

v_gene: TRBV9
abundance: many
j_gene: TRBJ1-2
d_gene: .
CDR3nt: TGTGCCAGCAGCGAGACAGGTTTTAACTATGGCTACACCTTC
CDR3aa: CASSETGFNYGYTF

v_gene: TRBV2
abundance: many
j_gene: TRBJ2-5
d_gene: TRBD1
CDR3nt: TGTGCCAGCAGCGGACAGGGAGAGACCCAGTACTTC
CDR3aa: CASSGQGETQYF

v_gene: TRBV5-4
abundance: .
j_gene: TRBJ2-3
d_gene: .
CDR3nt: TGTGCCAGCAGCTTGCTAGTGGGGACGGATACGCAGTATTTT
CDR3aa: CASSLLVGTDTQYF

v_gene: TRBV11-2
abundance: many
j_gene: TRBJ1-6
d_gene: TRBD1
CDR3nt: TGTGCCAGCAGCTACGGACAGGGTTTCTCTCCCCTCCACTTT
CDR3aa: CASSYGQGFSPLHF

v_gene: TRBV12-3/TRBV12-4
abundance: few
j_gene: TRBJ2-1
d_gene: .
CDR3nt: TGTGCCAGCAGTTTAGGACTCACCGAGCAGTTCTTC
CDR3aa: CASSLGLTEQFF

v_gene: TRBV28
abundance: once
j_gene: TRBJ2-2
d_gene: .
CDR3nt: TGTGCCAGCACCCCCTCCCTCGGGGAAATTGACACCGGGGAGCTGTTTTTT
CDR3aa: CASTPSLGEIDTGELFF

v_gene: TRBV6-1
abundance: many
j_gene: TRBJ1-5
d_gene: .
CDR3nt: TGTGCCAGCAGTGAAAATTACAATCAGCCCCAGCATTTT
CDR3aa: CASSENYNQPQHF

v_gene: TRBV20-1
abundance: many
j_gene: TRBJ1-2
d_gene: .
CDR3nt: TGCAGTGCTAGAGAACATTTGGACTTACTATACGGCTACACCTTC
CDR3aa: CSAREHLDLLYGYTF

v_gene: TRBV5-1
abundance: many
j_gene: TRBJ2-1
d_gene: .
CDR3nt: TGCGCCAGCAGCACAGAACAGGGTTCTGATGAGCAGTTCTTC
CDR3aa: CASSTEQGSDEQFF

v_gene: TRBV5-1
abundance: few
j_gene: TRBJ2-5
d_gene: TRBD2
CDR3nt: TGCGCCAGCTTTTTTAGCGGGAGCGAGACCCAGTACTTC
CDR3aa: CASFFSGSETQYF

v_gene: TRBV11-2
abundance: .
j_gene: TRBJ2-1
d_gene: .
CDR3nt: TGTGCCAGCAGCTTAGTTAGGTCCAACAATGAGCAGTTCTTC
CDR3aa: CASSLVRSNNEQFF

v_gene: TRBV7-2
abundance: few
j_gene: TRBJ2-1
d_gene: .
CDR3nt: TGTGCCAGCAGCTTTGAGGGGCGAATCAATGAGCAGTTCTTC
CDR3aa: CASSFEGRINEQFF

v_gene: TRBV20-1
abundance: many
j_gene: TRBJ2-6
d_gene: .
CDR3nt: TGCAGTGCTAGAGGGGGTTCTGGGGCCAACGTCCTGACTTTC
CDR3aa: CSARGGSGANVLTF

v_gene: TRBV14
abundance: many
j_gene: TRBJ2-3
d_gene: .
CDR3nt: TGTGCCAGCAGCGTAAGCCCTAGCACAGATACGCAGTATTTT
CDR3aa: CASSVSPSTDTQYF

v_gene: TRBV7-2
abundance: many
j_gene: TRBJ2-7
d_gene: .
CDR3nt: TGTGCCAGCAGCTTGGGGCGGCGGCCCTCCGAGCAGTACTTC
CDR3aa: CASSLGRRPSEQYF

v_gene: TRBV7-2
abundance: few
j_gene: TRBJ2-5
d_gene: .
CDR3nt: TGTGCCAGCAGCCCGTACCAAGAGACCCAGTACTTC
CDR3aa: CASSPYQETQYF

v_gene: TRBV7-2
abundance: .
j_gene: TRBJ2-2
d_gene: .
CDR3nt: TGTGCCAGCATCCAAGACCGCATTCCGAACACCGGGGAGCTGTTTTTT
CDR3aa: CASIQDRIPNTGELFF

v_gene: TRBV19
abundance: few
j_gene: TRBJ2-4
d_gene: .
CDR3nt: TGTGCCAGTAGTATAGAATCCCAGGGAGGTTTAAACATTCAGTACTTC
CDR3aa: CASSIESQGGLNIQYF

v_gene: TRBV28
abundance: .
j_gene: TRBJ2-3
d_gene: TRBD1
CDR3nt: TGTGCCAGCAGTTCTTACCTCACCGGGACAGGGGACCCCACAGATACGCAGTATTTT
CDR3aa: CASSSYLTGTGDPTDTQYF

v_gene: TRBV6-2/TRBV6-3
abundance: .
j_gene: TRBJ2-1
d_gene: .
CDR3nt: TGTGCCAGCAGTTATCGGCGCAATGAGCAGTTCTTC
CDR3aa: CASSYRRNEQFF

v_gene: TRBV12-3/TRBV12-4
abundance: few
j_gene: TRBJ2-5
d_gene: .
CDR3nt: TGTGCCAGCAGTTTATCCCCTTTGACAGAGACCCAGTACTTC
CDR3aa: CASSLSPLTETQYF

v_gene: TRBV7-2
abundance: .
j_gene: TRBJ2-7
d_gene: TRBD1
CDR3nt: TGTGCCAGCAGCCCGGACAGGAGCTCCGACGAGCAGTACTTC
CDR3aa: CASSPDRSSDEQYF

v_gene: TRBV2
abundance: few
j_gene: TRBJ2-5
d_gene: .
CDR3nt: TGTGCCAGCAGCTACGGGCGGTACCAAGAGACCCAGTACTTC
CDR3aa: CASSYGRYQETQYF

v_gene: TRBV11-2
abundance: many
j_gene: TRBJ2-4
d_gene: .
CDR3nt: TGTGCCAGCAGCCCCCGAGGAGCAGGGGCCAAAAACATTCAGTACTTC
CDR3aa: CASSPRGAGAKNIQYF

v_gene: TRBV20-1
abundance: many
j_gene: TRBJ2-7
d_gene: .
CDR3nt: TGCAGTGCTAGGGCCCGGGGGCGCTCCTACGAGCAGTACTTC
CDR3aa: CSARARGRSYEQYF

v_gene: TRBV18
abundance: few
j_gene: TRBJ1-5
d_gene: TRBD1
CDR3nt: TGTGCCAGCTCACGTCTACAGGGGTCTAGCAATCAGCCCCAGCATTTT
CDR3aa: CASSRLQGSSNQPQHF

v_gene: TRBV6-5
abundance: few
j_gene: TRBJ1-1
d_gene: TRBD1
CDR3nt: TGTGCCAGCAGTTACTCACTTCCCGGGACAGGGATTGAAGCTTTCTTT
CDR3aa: CASSYSLPGTGIEAFF

v_gene: TRBV30
abundance: many
j_gene: TRBJ2-7
d_gene: TRBD2
CDR3nt: TGTGCCTGGAGCCCCGGGGGGTCTCGGGCAGCGGAGCAGTACTTC
CDR3aa: CAWSPGGSRAAEQYF

v_gene: TRBV7-2
abundance: few
j_gene: TRBJ2-5
d_gene: .
CDR3nt: TGTGCCAGCAGCTTAAAAGTGGGGGGGGCCCAAGAGACCCAGTACTTC
CDR3aa: CASSLKVGGAQETQYF

v_gene: TRBV4-2
abundance: few
j_gene: TRBJ2-2
d_gene: .
CDR3nt: TGTGCCAGCAGCCAAGTGCAAGAGAGTCTGAACACCGGGGAGCTGTTTTTT
CDR3aa: CASSQVQESLNTGELFF

v_gene: TRBV10-3
abundance: few
j_gene: TRBJ1-3
d_gene: .
CDR3nt: TGTGCCATCAGTGAAGGGGCCGCCTCTGGAAACACCATATATTTT
CDR3aa: CAISEGAASGNTIYF

v_gene: TRBV20-1
abundance: .
j_gene: TRBJ2-3
d_gene: .
CDR3nt: TGCAGTGCTAGCCCCAGGGGGGGGAGCACAGATACGCAGTATTTT
CDR3aa: CSASPRGGSTDTQYF

v_gene: TRBV13
abundance: .
j_gene: TRBJ2-7
d_gene: .
CDR3nt: TGTGCCAGCAGCTTAGGGAGGGCGAGTGGCTACGAGCAGTACTTC
CDR3aa: CASSLGRASGYEQYF

v_gene: TRBV5-4
abundance: few
j_gene: TRBJ1-2
d_gene: .
CDR3nt: TGTGCCAGCAGCATGGCGTCCGTAAAAGTATACTATGGCTACACCTTC
CDR3aa: CASSMASVKVYYGYTF

v_gene: TRBV28
abundance: few
j_gene: TRBJ1-2
d_gene: .
CDR3nt: TGTGCCAGCACCCTGACAGGTCTCTATGGCTACACCTTC
CDR3aa: CASTLTGLYGYTF

v_gene: TRBV7-3
abundance: many
j_gene: TRBJ2-1
d_gene: .
CDR3nt: TGTGCCAGCAGCTTACGAGGGGGTATCAGCAATGAGCAGTTCTTC
CDR3aa: CASSLRGGISNEQFF

v_gene: TRBV6-2/TRBV6-3
abundance: many
j_gene: TRBJ1-2
d_gene: .
CDR3nt: TGTGCCAGCAGTTACTCCCGGACAAGAGCCGACACCTTC
CDR3aa: CASSYSRTRADTF

v_gene: TRBV6-6
abundance: many
j_gene: TRBJ2-3
d_gene: .
CDR3nt: TGTGCCAGCCGGCCTAGCAACTCAGATACGCAGTATTTT
CDR3aa: CASRPSNSDTQYF

v_gene: TRBV28
abundance: many
j_gene: TRBJ1-6
d_gene: TRBD1
CDR3nt: TGTGCCAGCAGGGCCGGGACAGATAATTCACCCCTCCACTTT
CDR3aa: CASRAGTDNSPLHF

v_gene: TRBV7-8
abundance: few
j_gene: TRBJ2-1
d_gene: TRBD2
CDR3nt: TGTGCCAGCAGCTTAGTTGGGGGGGGTTTCTCCTACAATGAGCAGTTCTTC
CDR3aa: CASSLVGGGFSYNEQFF

v_gene: TRBV30
abundance: many
j_gene: TRBJ1-5
d_gene: .
CDR3nt: TGTGCCTGGAGTGTACTGGGGACGAATCAGCCCCAGCATTTT
CDR3aa: CAWSVLGTNQPQHF

v_gene: TRBV5-5
abundance: many
j_gene: TRBJ1-1
d_gene: .
CDR3nt: TGTGCCAGCAGCTTGGACAGGTGGGGTGAAGCTTTCTTT
CDR3aa: CASSLDRWGEAFF